Described below is a single T cell receptor (beta chain) sequence and its context. What it recognizes is unknown. This sample stems from a study of T cell repertoires in cytomegalovirus infection. V was pared by 4 bases and J by 2 bases, with 12 bases between. CDR1 and CDR2 from the germline V gene are DFQATT and SNEGSKA (reference sequence). The CDR3 consists of 13 residues. TCRdb fed the reads into MiXCR, producing one record per CDR3 protein. The data show about 110,000 distinct CDR3 sequences, around 31% seen once. This clonotype originated in a human donor in good health (CMV status not recorded). Some clones in this sample may be carry-over from other donors' samples. Specimen: CD8+ T cells from cultured PBMCs, collected from culture after CMV antigen stimulation. V usage is TRBV20-1 and J usage is TRBJ2-7; maybe TRBD2 (7 bases). CDR3 in DNA: TGCAGTGCTACCTCCGGGGGGCCCTACGAGCAGTACTTC. Translation: CSATSGGPYEQYF.